In its sample, the clone carrying this T cell receptor beta chain was seen many times. The antigen is undetermined. Patients counted as stable if ophthalmopathy did not develop within 18 months. Hyperthyroidism patients were newly diagnosed, had disease duration under 2 months, and were aged 18 to 65 years. This sample is drawn from a study of T cells in Graves' hyperthyroidism and ophthalmopathy. Points from the study as a whole: Most thyroid clonotypes expanded above 0.001 were also detected in blood.

Germline V CDR1 and CDR2: MRHNA, SNTAGT. The CDR3 extends over 15 amino acids. Germline trimming cut 6 bases from V and 3 bases from J; bases unmatched to any gene: 6. RNA transcripts provided the source from which TCR beta CDR3 regions were amplified. When the TCR CDR3 underwent first-round RT-PCR, the HTBI primer set was used. Using its own MiXCR run on the multiplex PCR reads, TCRdb lists one record per CDR3 protein. The table lists some 440,000 distinct CDR3 sequences, approximately 15% of them singletons, with just under 8% in the top ten. The chain links TRBV6-4 to TRBJ2-3, with TRBD2 identical over 10 bases. Sequencing was carried out using blood. The sequence was collected from a woman aged 18 to 35 with Graves' hyperthyroidism. In nucleotides, the CDR3 is TGTGCCAGCAGCCTAGCGGGAGATGGGACAGATACGCAGTATTTT. Its translation: CASSLAGDGTDTQYF.